The text below deals with one T cell receptor (beta chain). The antigen remains unidentified. The V gene's germline CDR1 is KGHDR and CDR2 SFDVKD. The V end lost 9 bases, the J end lost 0 bases, and 7 bases lay between the germline ends. CDR3 length: 13 residues. Unique molecular identifiers tagged the TCRbeta library. A single record per CDR3 protein comes from TCRdb applying MiXCR to the PCR reads. The table lists over 400,000 distinct CDR3 sequences, roughly 44% of them singletons, with under 35% in the top ten. The data derive from a study of T-cell reconstitution after alpha-beta-depleted transplantation in children. Findings and limits, study-wide: The origin of high day-60 TCRbeta diversity in some patients lay in surviving recipient T cells and thymic progenitors. T cells produced anew were the main source of T-cell counts and diversity one year after transplant.

The V call is TRBV24-1, the J call TRBJ2-2, with no clear D. Sample: PBMCs, taken before TCRalphabeta/CD19-depleted stem cell transplant. The receptor was derived from a girl aged 2 to 10 with aplastic anemia, due to receive a stem cell transplant. CDR3 DNA: TGTGCCACCCATCAGCCGAACACCGGGGAGCTGTTTTTT. Encoded protein: CATHQPNTGELFF.